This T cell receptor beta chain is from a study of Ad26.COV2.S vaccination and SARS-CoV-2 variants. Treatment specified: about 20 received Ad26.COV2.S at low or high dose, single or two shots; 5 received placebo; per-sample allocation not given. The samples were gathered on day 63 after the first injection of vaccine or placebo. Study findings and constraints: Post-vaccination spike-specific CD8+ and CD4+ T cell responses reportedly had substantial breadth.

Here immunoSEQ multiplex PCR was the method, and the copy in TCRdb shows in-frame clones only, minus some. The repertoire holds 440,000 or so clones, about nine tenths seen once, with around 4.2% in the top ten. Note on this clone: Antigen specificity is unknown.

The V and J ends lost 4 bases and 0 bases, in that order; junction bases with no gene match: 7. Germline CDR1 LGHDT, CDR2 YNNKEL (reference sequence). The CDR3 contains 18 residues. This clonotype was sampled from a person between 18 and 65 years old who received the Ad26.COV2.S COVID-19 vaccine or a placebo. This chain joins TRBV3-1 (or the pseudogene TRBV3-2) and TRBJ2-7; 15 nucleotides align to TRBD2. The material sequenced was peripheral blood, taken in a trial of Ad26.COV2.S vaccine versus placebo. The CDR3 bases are TGTGCCAGCAGCCCAACTGGACTAGCGGGAGGGAGCTCCTACGAGCAGTACTTC. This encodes CASSPTGLAGGSSYEQYF.